This T cell receptor (beta chain) is from a study of technical replicates of blood from several donors (dated by TCRdb to between 2016 and 2019). Libraries came from the immunoSEQ multiplex PCR assay. Entries here come from immuneACCESS through TCRdb and include only in-frame sequences with V and J called. Some clones fail to appear in such tables; in the studies checked, an unresolved V gene covers under half of the shortfall, and the cause of the remainder is unknown. Here the sample has around 80,000 clones; 93% occur a single time. The top ten clonotypes cover 0.24% of the sample. This clone was picked up one time. Its recognized antigen is unknown. One base away there is no much larger clone; base qualities are not given. Trimmed from V: 5 bases; trimmed from J: 4 bases; junction bases lacking a gene match: 0. The CDR3 covers 12 residues, taking in both the cysteine and the phenylalanine. Of the read, only the CDR3 DNA is kept; its 36 bases are in frame from base 1. For CDR1 and CDR2, the germline V gene lists SGHAT and FQNNGV.

This receptor was taken from a human donor in good health. The specimen sequenced was T cells isolated from PBMCs. The rearrangement combines TRBV11-2 with TRBJ2-3, and 7 junction bases match TRBD2. The bases are TGTGCCAGCAGCCTAGCGGCAGATACGCAGTATTTT. Its protein is CASSLAADTQYF.